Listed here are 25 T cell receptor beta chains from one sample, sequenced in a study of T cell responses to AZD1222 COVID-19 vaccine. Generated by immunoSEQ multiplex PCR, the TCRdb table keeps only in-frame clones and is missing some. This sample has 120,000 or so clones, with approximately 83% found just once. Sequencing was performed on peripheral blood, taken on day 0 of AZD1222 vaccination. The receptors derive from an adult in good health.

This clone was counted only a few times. This chain's CDR3 is CASSLTSGGEETQYF. The CDR3 coding sequence is TGCGCCAGCAGCTTGACTAGCGGGGGGGAAGAGACCCAGTACTTC. J is TRBJ2-5 and V is TRBV5-1; TRBD2 aligns across 13 bases. Germline V gene lookup returns CDR1 SGHRS and CDR2 YFSETQ. The CDR3 runs to 15 residues. V gave up 1 base and J gave up 3 bases; unmatched junction bases: 0.

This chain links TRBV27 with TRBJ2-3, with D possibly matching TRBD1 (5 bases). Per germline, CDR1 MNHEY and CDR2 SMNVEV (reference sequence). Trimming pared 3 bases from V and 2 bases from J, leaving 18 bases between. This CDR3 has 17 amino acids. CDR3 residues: CASSLTSSGIATDTQYF. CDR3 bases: TGTGCCAGCAGTTTGACCTCCTCAGGGATCGCCACAGATACGCAGTATTTT.

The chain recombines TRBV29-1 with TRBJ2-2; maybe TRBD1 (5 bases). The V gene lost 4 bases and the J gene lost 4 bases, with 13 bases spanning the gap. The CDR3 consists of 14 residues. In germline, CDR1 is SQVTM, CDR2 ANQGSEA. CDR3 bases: TGCAGCGTTGTAGGGGAAAAGAGCACCGGGGAGCTGTTTTTT. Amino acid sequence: CSVVGEKSTGELFF.

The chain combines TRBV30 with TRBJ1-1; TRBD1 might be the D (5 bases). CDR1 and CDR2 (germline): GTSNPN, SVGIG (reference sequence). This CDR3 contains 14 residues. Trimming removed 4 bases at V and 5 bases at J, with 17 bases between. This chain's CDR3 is CAWTGAIPGTEAFF. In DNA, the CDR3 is TGTGCCTGGACTGGGGCCATCCCCGGGACTGAAGCTTTCTTT.

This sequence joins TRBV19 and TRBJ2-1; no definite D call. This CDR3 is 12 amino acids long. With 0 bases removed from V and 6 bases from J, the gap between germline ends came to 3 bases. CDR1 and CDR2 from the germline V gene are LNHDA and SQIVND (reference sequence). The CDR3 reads CASSIEFNEQFF. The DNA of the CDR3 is TGTGCCAGTAGTATAGAATTCAATGAGCAGTTCTTC.

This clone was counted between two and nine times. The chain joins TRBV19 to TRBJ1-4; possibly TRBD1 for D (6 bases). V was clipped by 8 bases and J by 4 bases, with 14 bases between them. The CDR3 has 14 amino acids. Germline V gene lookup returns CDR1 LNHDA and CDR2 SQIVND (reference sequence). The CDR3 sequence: CASGGAGFNEKLFF. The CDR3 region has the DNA TGTGCCAGTGGGGGCGCGGGATTTAATGAAAAACTGTTTTTT.

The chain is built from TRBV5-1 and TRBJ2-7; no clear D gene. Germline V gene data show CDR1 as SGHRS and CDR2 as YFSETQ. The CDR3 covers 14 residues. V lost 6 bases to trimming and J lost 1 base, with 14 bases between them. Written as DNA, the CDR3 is TGCGCCAGCAAGGCGAGCCTGGATTCCTACGAGCAGTACTTC. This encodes CASKASLDSYEQYF.

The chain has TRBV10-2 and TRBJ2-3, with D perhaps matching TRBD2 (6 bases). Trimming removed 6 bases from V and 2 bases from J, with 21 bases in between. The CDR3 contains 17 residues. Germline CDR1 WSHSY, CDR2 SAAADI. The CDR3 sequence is CASSGEVVATITDTQYF. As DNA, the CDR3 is TGCGCCAGCAGCGGGGAGGTAGTCGCGACTATCACAGATACGCAGTATTTT.

This chain's CDR3 is CATAGGLYGYTF. CDR3 bases: TGTGCCACCGCGGGGGGGTTATATGGCTACACCTTC. The V gene is TRBV2, the J gene TRBJ1-2; D is perhaps TRBD1 (5 bases). The V end lost 10 bases, the J end lost 5 bases, and 14 bases lay between the germline ends. Germline values: CDR1 SNHLY, CDR2 FYNNEI. This CDR3 comprises 12 residues.

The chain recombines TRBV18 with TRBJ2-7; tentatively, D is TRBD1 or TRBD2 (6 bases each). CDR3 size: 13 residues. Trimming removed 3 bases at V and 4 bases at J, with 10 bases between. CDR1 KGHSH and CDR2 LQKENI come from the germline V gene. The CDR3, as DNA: TGTGCCAGCTCACCGGGGGGCTCGTACGAGCAGTACTTC. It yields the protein CASSPGGSYEQYF.

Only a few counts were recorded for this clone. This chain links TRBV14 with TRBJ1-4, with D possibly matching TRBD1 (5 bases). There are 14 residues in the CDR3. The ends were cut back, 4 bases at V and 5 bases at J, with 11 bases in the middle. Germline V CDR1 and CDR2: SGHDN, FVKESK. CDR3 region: CASSLLGPNEKLFF. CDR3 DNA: TGTGCCAGCAGCCTCTTGGGGCCGAATGAAAAACTGTTTTTT.

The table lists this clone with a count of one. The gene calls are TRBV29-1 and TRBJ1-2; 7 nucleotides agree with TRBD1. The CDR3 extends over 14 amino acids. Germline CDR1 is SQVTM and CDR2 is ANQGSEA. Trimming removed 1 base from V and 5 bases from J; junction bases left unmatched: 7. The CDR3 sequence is CSVEGPGGRYGYTF. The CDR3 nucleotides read TGCAGCGTTGAAGGGCCAGGGGGGCGGTATGGCTACACCTTC.

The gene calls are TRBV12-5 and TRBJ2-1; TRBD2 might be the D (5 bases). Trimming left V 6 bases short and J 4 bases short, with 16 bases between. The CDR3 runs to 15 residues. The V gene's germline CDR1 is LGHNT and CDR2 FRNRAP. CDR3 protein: CASGSPGLRYNEQFF. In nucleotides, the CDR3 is TGTGCTAGTGGCTCCCCTGGACTGCGATACAATGAGCAGTTCTTC. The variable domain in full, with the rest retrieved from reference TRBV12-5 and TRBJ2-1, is DARVTQTPRHKVTEMGQEVTMRCQPILGHNTVFWYRQTMMQGLELLAYFRNRAPLDDSGMPKDRFSAEMPDATLATLKIQPSEPRDSAVYFCASGSPGLRYNEQFFGPGTRLTVL.

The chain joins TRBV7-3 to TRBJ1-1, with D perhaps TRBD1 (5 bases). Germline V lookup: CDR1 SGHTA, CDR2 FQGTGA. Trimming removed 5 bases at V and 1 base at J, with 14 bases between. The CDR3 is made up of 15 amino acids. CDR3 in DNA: TGTGCCAGCAGCCCCGACAGCGGCTGGAACACTGAAGCTTTCTTT. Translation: CASSPDSGWNTEAFF.

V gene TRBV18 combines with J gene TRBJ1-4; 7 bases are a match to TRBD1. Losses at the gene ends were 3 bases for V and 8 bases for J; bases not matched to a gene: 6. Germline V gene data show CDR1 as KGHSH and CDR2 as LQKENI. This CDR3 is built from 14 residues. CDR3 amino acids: CASSPQGGREKLFF. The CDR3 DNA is TGTGCCAGCTCACCTCAGGGGGGGAGAGAAAAACTGTTTTTT.

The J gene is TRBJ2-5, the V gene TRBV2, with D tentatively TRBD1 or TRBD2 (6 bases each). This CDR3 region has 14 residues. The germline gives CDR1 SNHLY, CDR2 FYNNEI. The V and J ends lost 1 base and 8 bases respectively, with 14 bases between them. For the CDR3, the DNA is TGTGCCAGCAGTGAAGGAATAGAGGGGGGTACCCAGTACTTC. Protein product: CASSEGIEGGTQYF.

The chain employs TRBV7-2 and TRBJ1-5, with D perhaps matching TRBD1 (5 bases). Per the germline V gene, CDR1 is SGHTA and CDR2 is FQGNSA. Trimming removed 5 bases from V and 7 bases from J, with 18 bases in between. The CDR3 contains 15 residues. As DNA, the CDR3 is TGTGCCAGCAGCCCGGTCGGGGGGGGAGAACAGCCCCAGCATTTT. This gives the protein CASSPVGGGEQPQHF. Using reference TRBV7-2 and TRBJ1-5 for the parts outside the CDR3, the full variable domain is GAGVSQSPSNKVTEKGKDVELRCDPISGHTALYWYRQSLGQGLEFLIYFQGNSAPDKSGLPSDRFSAERTGGSVSTLTIQRTQQEDSAVYLCASSPVGGGEQPQHFGDGTRLSIL.

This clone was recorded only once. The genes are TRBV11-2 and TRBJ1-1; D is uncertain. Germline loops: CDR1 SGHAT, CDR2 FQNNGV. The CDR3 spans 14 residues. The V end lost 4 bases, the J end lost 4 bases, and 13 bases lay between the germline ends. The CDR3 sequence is CASSSPGRGTEAFF. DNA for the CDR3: TGTGCCAGCAGCTCCCCGGGCCGGGGCACTGAAGCTTTCTTT. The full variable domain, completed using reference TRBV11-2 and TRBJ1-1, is EAGVAQSPRYKIIEKRQSVAFWCNPISGHATLYWYQQILGQGPKLLIQFQNNGVVDDSQLPKDRFSAERLKGVDSTLKIQPAKLEDSAVYLCASSSPGRGTEAFFGQGTRLTVV.

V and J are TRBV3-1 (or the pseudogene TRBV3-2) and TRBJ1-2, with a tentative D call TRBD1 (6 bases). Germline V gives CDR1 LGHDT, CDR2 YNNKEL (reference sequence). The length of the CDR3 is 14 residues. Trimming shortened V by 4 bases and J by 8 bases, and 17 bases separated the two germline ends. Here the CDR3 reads CASSLSTGGAGYTF. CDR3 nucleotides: TGTGCCAGCAGCCTTTCTACGGGGGGCGCGGGCTACACCTTC.

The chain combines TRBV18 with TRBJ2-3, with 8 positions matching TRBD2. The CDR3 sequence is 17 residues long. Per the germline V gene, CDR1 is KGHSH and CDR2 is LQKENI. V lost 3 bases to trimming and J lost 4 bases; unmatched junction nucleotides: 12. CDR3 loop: CASSPTISGTRPDTQYF. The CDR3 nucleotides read TGTGCCAGCTCACCTACGATTAGCGGGACGCGACCAGATACGCAGTATTTT.

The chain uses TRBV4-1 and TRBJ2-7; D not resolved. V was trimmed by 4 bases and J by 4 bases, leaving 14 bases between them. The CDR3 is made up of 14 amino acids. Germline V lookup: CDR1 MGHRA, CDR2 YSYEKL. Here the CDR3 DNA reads TGCGCCAGCAGCCTTGGGTTGGGCCCTTACGAGCAGTACTTC. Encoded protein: CASSLGLGPYEQYF.

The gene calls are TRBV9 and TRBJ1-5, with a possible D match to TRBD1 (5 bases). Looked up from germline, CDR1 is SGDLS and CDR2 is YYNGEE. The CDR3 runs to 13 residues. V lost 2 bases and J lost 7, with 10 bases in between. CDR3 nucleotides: TGTGCCAGCAGCGTGGCTCCAGGGCAGCCCCAGCATTTT. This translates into CASSVAPGQPQHF.

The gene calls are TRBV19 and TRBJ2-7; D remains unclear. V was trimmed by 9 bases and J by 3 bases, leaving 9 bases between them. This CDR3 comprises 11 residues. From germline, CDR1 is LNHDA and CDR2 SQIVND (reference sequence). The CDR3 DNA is TGTGCCAGCGGAGATGTCTACGAGCAGTACTTC. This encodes CASGDVYEQYF.

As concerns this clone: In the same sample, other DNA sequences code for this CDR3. CDR3 loop: CASSYGGSNQPQHF. CDR3 DNA: TGTGCCAGCAGTTACGGGGGGAGCAATCAGCCCCAGCATTTT. The chain is built from TRBV6-2 or TRBV6-3 and TRBJ1-5, with D possibly TRBD1 on 5 matching bases. The CDR3 is made up of 14 amino acids. The ends were cut back, 2 bases at V and 1 base at J, with 6 bases in the middle. The germline CDR1 and CDR2 sequences are MNHEY and SVGEGT.

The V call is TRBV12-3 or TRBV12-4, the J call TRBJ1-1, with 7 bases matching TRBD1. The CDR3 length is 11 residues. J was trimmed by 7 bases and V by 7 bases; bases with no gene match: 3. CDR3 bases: TGTGCCAGCACCGGGGACAGTGAAGCTTTCTTT. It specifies CASTGDSEAFF.